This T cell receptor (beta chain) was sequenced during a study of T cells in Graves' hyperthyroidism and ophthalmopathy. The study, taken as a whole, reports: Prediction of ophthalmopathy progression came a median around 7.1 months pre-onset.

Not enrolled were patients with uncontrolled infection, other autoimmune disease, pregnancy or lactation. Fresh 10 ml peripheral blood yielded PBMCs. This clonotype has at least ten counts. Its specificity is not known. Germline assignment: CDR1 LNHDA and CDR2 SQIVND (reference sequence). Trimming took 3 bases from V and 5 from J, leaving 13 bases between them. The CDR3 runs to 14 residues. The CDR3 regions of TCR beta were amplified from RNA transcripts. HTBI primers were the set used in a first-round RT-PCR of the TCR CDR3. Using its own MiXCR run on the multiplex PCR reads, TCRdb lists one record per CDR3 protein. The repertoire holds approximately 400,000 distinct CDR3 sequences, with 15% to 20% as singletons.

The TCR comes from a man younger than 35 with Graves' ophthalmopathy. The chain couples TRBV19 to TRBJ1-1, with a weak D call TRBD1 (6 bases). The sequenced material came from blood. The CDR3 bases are TGTGCCAGTAGTATGACAGGTATCGCGACTGAAGCTTTCTTT. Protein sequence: CASSMTGIATEAFF.